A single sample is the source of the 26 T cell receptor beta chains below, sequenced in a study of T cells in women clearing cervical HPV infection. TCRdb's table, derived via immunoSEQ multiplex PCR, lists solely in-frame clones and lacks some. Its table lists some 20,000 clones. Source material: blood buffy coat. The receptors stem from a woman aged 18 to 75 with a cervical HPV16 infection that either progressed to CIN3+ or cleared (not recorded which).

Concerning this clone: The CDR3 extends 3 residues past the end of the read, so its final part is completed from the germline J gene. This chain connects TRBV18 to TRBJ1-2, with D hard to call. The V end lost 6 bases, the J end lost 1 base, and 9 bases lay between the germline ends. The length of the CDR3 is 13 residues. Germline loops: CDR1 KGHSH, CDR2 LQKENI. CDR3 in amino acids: CASSPSVNYGYTF. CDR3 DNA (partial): TGTGCCAGCTCTCCGTCAGTTAACTATGGC.

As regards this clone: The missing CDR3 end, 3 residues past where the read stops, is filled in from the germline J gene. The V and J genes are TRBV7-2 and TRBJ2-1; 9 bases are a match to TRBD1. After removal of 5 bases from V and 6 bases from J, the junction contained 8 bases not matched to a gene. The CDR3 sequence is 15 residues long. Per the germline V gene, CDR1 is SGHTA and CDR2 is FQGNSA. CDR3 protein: CASSQGQGASNEQFF. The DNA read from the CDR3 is TGTGCCAGCAGCCAGGGACAGGGAGCTAGCAATGAG.

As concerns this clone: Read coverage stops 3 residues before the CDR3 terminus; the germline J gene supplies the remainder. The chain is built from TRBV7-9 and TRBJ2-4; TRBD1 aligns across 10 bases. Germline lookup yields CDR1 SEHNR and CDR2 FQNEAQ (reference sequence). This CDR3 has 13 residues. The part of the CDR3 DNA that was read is TGTGCCAGCAGACGACAGGGGGCGCAGGGT. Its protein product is CASRRQGAQG. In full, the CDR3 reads CASRRQGAQGQYF.

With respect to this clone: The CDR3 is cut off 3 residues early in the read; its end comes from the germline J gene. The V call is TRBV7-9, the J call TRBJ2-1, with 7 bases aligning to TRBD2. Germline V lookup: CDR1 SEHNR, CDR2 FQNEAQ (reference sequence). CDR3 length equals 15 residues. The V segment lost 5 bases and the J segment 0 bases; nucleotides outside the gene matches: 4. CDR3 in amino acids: CASSSGTDSYNEQFF. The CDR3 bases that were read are TGTGCCAGCAGCAGCGGGACGGACTCCTACAATGAG.

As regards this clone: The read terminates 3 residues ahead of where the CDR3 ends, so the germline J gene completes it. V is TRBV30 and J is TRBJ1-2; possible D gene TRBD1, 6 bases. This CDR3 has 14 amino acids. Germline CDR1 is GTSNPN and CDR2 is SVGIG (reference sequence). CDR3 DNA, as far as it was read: TGTGCCTGGAGTGTACAGGGCAGGGGTACCGGC. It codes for CAWSVQGRGTG. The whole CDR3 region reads CAWSVQGRGTGYTF.

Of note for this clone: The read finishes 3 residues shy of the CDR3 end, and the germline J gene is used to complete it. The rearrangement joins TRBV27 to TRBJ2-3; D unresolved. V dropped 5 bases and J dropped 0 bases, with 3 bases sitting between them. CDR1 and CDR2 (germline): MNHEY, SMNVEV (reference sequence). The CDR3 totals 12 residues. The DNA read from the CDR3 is TGTGCCAGCAGTCCAAGCACAGATACG. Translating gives CASSPSTDT. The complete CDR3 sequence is CASSPSTDTQYF.

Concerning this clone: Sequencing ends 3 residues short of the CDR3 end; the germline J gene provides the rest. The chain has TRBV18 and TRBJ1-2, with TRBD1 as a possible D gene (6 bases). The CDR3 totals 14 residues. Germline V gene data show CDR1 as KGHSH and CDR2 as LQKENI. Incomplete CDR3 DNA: TGTGCCAGCTCAGTAAGGGGGACCTCAGATACC. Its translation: CASSVRGTSDT. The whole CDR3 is CASSVRGTSDTYTF. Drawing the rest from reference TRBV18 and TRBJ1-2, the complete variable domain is NAGVMQNPRHLVRRRGQEARLRCSPMKGHSHVYWYRQLPEEGLKFMVYLQKENIIDESGMPKERFSAEFPKEGPSILRIQQVVRGDSAAYFCASSVRGTSDTYTFGSGTRLTVV.

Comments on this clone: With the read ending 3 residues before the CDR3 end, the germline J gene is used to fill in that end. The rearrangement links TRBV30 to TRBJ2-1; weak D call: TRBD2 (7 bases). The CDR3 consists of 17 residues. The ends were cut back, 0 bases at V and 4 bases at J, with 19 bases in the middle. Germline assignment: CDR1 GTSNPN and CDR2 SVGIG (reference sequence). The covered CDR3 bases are TGTGCCTGGAGTGTAAGGTGGCGGGGGCCGATGTACAATGAG. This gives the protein CAWSVRWRGPMYNE. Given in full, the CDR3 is CAWSVRWRGPMYNEQFF.

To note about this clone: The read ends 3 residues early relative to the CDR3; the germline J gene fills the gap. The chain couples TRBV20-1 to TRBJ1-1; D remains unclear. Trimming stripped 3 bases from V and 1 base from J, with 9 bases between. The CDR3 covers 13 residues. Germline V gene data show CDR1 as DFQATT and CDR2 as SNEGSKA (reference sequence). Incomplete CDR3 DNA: TGCAGTGCTAGGGGCACCGCGAACACTGAA. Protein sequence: CSARGTANTE. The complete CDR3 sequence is CSARGTANTEAFF.

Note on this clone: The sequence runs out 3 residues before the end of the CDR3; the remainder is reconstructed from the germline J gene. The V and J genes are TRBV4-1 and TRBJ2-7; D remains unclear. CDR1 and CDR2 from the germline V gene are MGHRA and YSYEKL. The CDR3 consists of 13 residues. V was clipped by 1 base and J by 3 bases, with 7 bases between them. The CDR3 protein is CASSQGAFYEQYF. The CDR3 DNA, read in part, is TGCGCCAGCAGCCAAGGGGCGTTCTACGAG.

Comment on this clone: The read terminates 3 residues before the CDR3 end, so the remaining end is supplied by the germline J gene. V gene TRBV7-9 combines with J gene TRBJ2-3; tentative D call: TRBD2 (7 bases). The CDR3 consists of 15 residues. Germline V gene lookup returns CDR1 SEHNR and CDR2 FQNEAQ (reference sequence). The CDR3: CASSFETTGRETQYF. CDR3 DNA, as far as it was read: TGTGCCAGCAGTTTCGAAACCACAGGGCGGGAGACG.

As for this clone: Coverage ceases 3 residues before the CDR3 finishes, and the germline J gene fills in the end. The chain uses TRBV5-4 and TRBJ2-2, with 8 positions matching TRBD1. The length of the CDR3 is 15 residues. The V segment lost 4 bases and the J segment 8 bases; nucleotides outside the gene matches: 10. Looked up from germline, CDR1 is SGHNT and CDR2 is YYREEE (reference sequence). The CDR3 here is CASSPGTGSTGELFF. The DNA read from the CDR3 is TGTGCCAGCAGCCCCGGGACAGGCTCGACGGGGGAG.

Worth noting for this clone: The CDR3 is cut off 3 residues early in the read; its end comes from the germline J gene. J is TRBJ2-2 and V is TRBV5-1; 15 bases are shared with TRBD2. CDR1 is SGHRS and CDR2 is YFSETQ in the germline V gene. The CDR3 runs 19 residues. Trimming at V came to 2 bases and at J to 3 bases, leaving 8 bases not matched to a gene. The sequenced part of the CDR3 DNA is TGCGCCAGCAGCTTCTACCGGGGACTAGCGGGGGGACACACCGGGGAG. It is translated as CASSFYRGLAGGHTGE. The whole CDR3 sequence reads CASSFYRGLAGGHTGELFF.

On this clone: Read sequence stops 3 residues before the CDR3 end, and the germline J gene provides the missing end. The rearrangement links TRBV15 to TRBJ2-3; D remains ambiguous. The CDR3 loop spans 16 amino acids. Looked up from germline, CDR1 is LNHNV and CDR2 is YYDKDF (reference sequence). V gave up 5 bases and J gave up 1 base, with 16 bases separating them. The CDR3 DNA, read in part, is TGTGCCACCAGCTCGATTTCACCCGCAGGCACAGATACG. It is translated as CATSSISPAGTDT. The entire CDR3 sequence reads CATSSISPAGTDTQYF.

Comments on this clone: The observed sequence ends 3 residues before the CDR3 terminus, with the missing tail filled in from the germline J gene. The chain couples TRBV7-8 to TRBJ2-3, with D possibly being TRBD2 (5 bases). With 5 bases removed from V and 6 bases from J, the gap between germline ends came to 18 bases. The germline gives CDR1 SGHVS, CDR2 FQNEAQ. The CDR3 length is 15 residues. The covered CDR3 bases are TGTGCCAGCAGCCCGCGACCCGACCGAGGGGATACG. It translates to CASSPRPDRGDT. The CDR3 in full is CASSPRPDRGDTQYF.

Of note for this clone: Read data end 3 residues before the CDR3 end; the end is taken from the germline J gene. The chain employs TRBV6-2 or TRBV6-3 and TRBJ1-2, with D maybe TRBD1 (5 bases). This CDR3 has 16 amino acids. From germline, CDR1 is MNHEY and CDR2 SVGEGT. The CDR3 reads CASSYSSGGGTDTYTF. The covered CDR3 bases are TGTGCCAGCAGTTACTCTAGTGGCGGGGGTACAGATACC.

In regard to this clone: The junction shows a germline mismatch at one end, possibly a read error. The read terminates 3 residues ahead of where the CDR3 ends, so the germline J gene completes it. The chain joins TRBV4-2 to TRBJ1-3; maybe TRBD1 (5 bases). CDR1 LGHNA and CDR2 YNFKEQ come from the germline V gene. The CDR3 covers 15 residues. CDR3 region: CASSQARVYGNTIYF. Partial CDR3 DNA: TGCGCCAGCAGCCAAGCCAGGGTGTACGGAAACACC.

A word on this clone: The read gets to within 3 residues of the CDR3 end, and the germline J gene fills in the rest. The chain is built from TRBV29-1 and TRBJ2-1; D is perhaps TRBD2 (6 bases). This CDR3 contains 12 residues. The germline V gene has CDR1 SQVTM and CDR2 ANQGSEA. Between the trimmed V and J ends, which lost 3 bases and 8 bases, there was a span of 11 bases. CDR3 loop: CSVDPGDDEQFF. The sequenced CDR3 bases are TGCAGCGTTGATCCGGGGGACGATGAG.

CDR3: CASSPPSRGPNYGQYF. Incomplete CDR3 DNA: TGTGCCAGCTCACCACCGAGCAGGGGACCTAACTATGGT. This chain joins TRBV18 and TRBJ2-4, with D tentatively TRBD1 (6 bases). The read halts 3 residues ahead of the CDR3 end, with the missing end drawn from the germline J gene. Looked up from germline, CDR1 is KGHSH and CDR2 is LQKENI. This CDR3 is 16 amino acids long.

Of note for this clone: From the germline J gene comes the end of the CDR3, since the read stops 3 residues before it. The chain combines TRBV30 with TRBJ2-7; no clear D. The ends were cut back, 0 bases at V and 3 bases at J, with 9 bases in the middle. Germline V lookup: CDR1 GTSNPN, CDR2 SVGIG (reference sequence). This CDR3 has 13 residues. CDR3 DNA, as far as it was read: TGTGCCTGGAGTGTGGTACACAGCTACGAG. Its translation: CAWSVVHSYE. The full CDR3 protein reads CAWSVVHSYEQYF.

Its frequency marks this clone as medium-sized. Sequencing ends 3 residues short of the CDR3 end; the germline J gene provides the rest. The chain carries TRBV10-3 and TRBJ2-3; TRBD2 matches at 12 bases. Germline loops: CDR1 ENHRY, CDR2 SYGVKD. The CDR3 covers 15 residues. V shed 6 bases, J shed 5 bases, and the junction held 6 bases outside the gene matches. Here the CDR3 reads CAISETSGGVDTQYF. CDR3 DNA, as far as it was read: TGTGCCATCAGCGAGACTAGCGGGGGAGTAGATACG.

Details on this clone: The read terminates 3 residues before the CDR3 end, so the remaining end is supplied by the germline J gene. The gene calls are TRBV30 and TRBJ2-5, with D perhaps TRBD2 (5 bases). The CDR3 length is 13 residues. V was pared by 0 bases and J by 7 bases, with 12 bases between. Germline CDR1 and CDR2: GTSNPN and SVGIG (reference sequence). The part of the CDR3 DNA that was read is TGTGCCTGGAGTGTACAAGCGGTGGGGACC. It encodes CAWSVQAVGT. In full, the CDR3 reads CAWSVQAVGTQYF.

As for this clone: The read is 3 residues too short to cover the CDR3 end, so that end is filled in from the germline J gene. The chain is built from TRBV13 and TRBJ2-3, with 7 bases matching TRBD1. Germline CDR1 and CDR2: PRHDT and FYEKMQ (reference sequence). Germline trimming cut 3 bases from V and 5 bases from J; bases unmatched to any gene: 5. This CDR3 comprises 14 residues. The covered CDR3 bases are TGTGCCAGCAGCTTCCGACAGGGAATAGATACG. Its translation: CASSFRQGIDT. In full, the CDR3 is CASSFRQGIDTQYF.

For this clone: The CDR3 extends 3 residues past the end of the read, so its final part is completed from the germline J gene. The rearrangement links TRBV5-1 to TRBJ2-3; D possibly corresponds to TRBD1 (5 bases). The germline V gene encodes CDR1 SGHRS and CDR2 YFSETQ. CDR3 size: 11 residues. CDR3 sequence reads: CASSFKQAQYF. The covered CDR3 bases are TGCGCCAGCAGCTTCAAACAGGCG.

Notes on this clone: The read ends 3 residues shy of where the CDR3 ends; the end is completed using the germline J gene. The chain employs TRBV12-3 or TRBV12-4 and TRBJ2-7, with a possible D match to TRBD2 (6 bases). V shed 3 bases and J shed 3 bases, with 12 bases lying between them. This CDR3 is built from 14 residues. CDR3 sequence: CASSLGGGVYEQYF. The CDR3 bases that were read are TGTGCCAGCAGTTTGGGGGGAGGCGTCTACGAG.

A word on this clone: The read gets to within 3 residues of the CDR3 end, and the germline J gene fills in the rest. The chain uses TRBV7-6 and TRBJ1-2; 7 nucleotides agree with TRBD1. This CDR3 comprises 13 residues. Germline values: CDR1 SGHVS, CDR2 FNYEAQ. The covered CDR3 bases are TGTGCCAGCAGCTTAAGAGGACAGGCCGAC. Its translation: CASSLRGQAD. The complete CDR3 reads CASSLRGQADYTF.